Below, 14 T cell receptor beta chains from the same sample are listed, as sequenced in a study of a mutant IDH1 vaccine in newly diagnosed glioma. Sequencing used immunoSEQ multiplex PCR; TCRdb keeps in-frame clones, though not all of them. The sample carries about 56,000 clones, roughly 80% recorded once. Antigen specificity for these receptors is unknown. Specified time point: week 47, end of study. Doses of 300 ug of mutant IDH1 20-mer peptide were given with topical imiquimod. The input for sequencing was PBMCs, taken from a glioma patient whose treatment included an IDH1 peptide vaccine. All receptors derive from a woman aged 50 to 65 with glioma.

The V and J genes are TRBV2 and TRBJ1-1, with a weak D call TRBD1 (6 bases). CDR3 length: 13 amino acids. Germline V lookup: CDR1 SNHLY, CDR2 FYNNEI. V lost 8 bases and J 4 bases, leaving 14 bases between the germline ends. As DNA, the CDR3 is TGTGCCAGCCAACAGGGTCGGGTCACTGAAGCTTTCTTT. Its protein is CASQQGRVTEAFF. Drawing the rest from reference TRBV2 and TRBJ1-1, the complete variable domain is EPEVTQTPSHQVTQMGQEVILRCVPISNHLYFYWYRQILGQKVEFLVSFYNNEISEKSEIFDDQFSVERPDGSNFTLKIRSTKLEDSAMYFCASQQGRVTEAFFGQGTRLTVV.

The sample holds a few counts of this clone. The chain carries TRBV7-2 and TRBJ1-1; 8 nucleotides line up with TRBD1. The germline CDR1 and CDR2 sequences are SGHTA and FQGNSA. With 5 bases clipped from V and 10 bases from J, the junction kept 6 bases outside the gene matches. The CDR3 has 12 amino acids. DNA of the CDR3: TGTGCCAGCAGCCAGGACAGGGTTGGAGCTTTCTTT. This encodes CASSQDRVGAFF.

The chain is built from TRBV7-3 and TRBJ1-2; the match to TRBD1 covers 7 bases. The CDR3 spans 13 residues. Germline V CDR1 and CDR2: SGHTA, FQGTGA. J gave up 5 bases and V 6 bases, and 6 bases lay outside the gene matches. Here the CDR3 DNA reads TGTGCCAGCAGTGACAGGGTTTCATATGGCTACACCTTC. Its protein is CASSDRVSYGYTF.

This clone is a singleton in its sample. The genes are TRBV9 and TRBJ2-3; no clear D. The CDR3 is made up of 17 amino acids. Germline CDR1 is SGDLS and CDR2 is YYNGEE. V lost 4 bases to trimming and J lost 0 bases, with 18 bases between them. Written as DNA, the CDR3 is TGTGCCAGCAGCCCAATTCCCAAAGCGTCTAGCACAGATACGCAGTATTTT. Amino acid sequence: CASSPIPKASSTDTQYF.

The V call is TRBV2, the J call TRBJ2-5, with no clear D. Germline lookup yields CDR1 SNHLY and CDR2 FYNNEI. Trimming took 2 bases from V and 2 from J, leaving 6 bases between them. This CDR3 has 13 amino acids. The CDR3 bases are TGTGCCAGCAGTGAATCGGTGCAAGAGACCCAGTACTTC. Its translation: CASSESVQETQYF.

This sequence joins TRBV5-4 and TRBJ1-4; 10 positions match TRBD1. The germline V gene has CDR1 SGHNT and CDR2 YYREEE (reference sequence). The J segment lost 7 bases and the V segment lost 2 bases, leaving 5 bases of the junction unmatched. The length of the CDR3 is 15 residues. CDR3 amino acids: CASSFKTGGSEKLFF. CDR3 in DNA: TGTGCCAGCAGCTTCAAGACAGGGGGCTCTGAAAAACTGTTTTTT.

V is TRBV6-5 and J is TRBJ1-2; 8 bases line up with TRBD1. Germline lookup yields CDR1 MNHEY and CDR2 SVGAGI. V gave up 5 bases and J gave up 2 bases; unmatched junction bases: 7. This CDR3 contains 15 residues. CDR3 loop: CASSPPGGGNYGYTF. CDR3 DNA sequence: TGTGCCAGCAGTCCCCCAGGGGGCGGAAACTATGGCTACACCTTC.

The chain links TRBV19 to TRBJ2-2; D could derive from TRBD1 or TRBD2 (7 bases each). This CDR3 has 14 residues. CDR1 and CDR2 (germline): LNHDA, SQIVND (reference sequence). The V end was cut by 7 bases, the J end by 6 bases, with 15 bases between. CDR3 coding DNA: TGTGCCAGTATTCAGGGGGGGACGGCCGGGGAGCTGTTTTTT. Translated, it gives CASIQGGTAGELFF.

This clone was observed once. The chain carries TRBV5-1 and TRBJ1-1; 10 bases agree with TRBD1. Germline V gene data show CDR1 as SGHRS and CDR2 as YFSETQ. Unmatched junction bases numbered 5, after V lost 4 bases and J lost 5 bases. The CDR3 consists of 14 residues. As DNA, the CDR3 is TGCGCCAGCAGCGCTCAGGACAGGGGGACTGAAGCTTTCTTT. Protein sequence: CASSAQDRGTEAFF. Complete variable domain (other parts from reference TRBV5-1 and TRBJ1-1): KAGVTQTPRYLIKTRGQQVTLSCSPISGHRSVSWYQQTPGQGLQFLFEYFSETQRNKGNFPGRFSGRQFSNSRSEMNVSTLELGDSALYLCASSAQDRGTEAFFGQGTRLTVV.

The chain employs TRBV5-4 and TRBJ1-1; D possibly corresponds to TRBD1 (6 bases). CDR1 is SGHNT and CDR2 is YYREEE in the germline V gene (reference sequence). V lost 0 bases, J lost 4 bases, and 10 bases lay in between. The CDR3 spans 14 residues. Written as DNA, the CDR3 is TGTGCCAGCAGCTTGGCACTCAGGGGCACTGAAGCTTTCTTT. Translated, it gives CASSLALRGTEAFF.

This chain connects TRBV4-2 to TRBJ1-3; tentatively, D is TRBD1 (5 bases). V was trimmed by 4 bases and J by 2 bases, leaving 18 bases between them. The CDR3 extends over 17 amino acids. Germline CDR1 and CDR2: LGHNA and YNFKEQ. In nucleotides, the CDR3 is TGTGCCAGCAGCCGGCCAAAACAAGACAGTGCTGGAAACACCATATATTTT. Encoded protein: CASSRPKQDSAGNTIYF.

This chain joins TRBV6-5 and TRBJ1-4; D not resolved. The germline V gene encodes CDR1 MNHEY and CDR2 SVGAGI. V was pared by 6 bases and J by 8 bases, with 10 bases between. This CDR3 comprises 12 residues. CDR3 loop: CASSPMGEKLFF. DNA for the CDR3: TGTGCCAGCAGCCCAATGGGAGAAAAACTGTTTTTT.

The V and J genes are TRBV7-9 and TRBJ1-1; D perhaps matches TRBD1 (5 bases). Trimming took 3 bases from V and 0 from J, leaving 5 bases between them. Germline V gene data show CDR1 as SEHNR and CDR2 as FQNEAQ (reference sequence). This CDR3 comprises 13 residues. The CDR3 sequence: CASSLDMNTEAFF. The CDR3 coding sequence is TGTGCCAGCAGCTTGGACATGAACACTGAAGCTTTCTTT.

V gene TRBV15 combines with J gene TRBJ2-1; TRBD1 might be the D (5 bases). This CDR3 is 15 amino acids long. From germline, CDR1 is LNHNV and CDR2 YYDKDF (reference sequence). Trimming removed 2 bases at V and 6 bases at J, with 14 bases between. As DNA, the CDR3 is TGTGCCACCAGCAGAATAGGGGAACTTAGCAATGAGCAGTTCTTC. This sequence encodes CATSRIGELSNEQFF.